The 17 T cell receptor beta chains below come from one sample, sequenced in a study of blood T cell repertoires in COVID-19. Profiled with immunoSEQ multiplex PCR; TCRdb holds only in-frame clones, not every one. The sample lists under 200,000 clones, less than 90% occurring once. Sequencing used peripheral blood. The source is a woman aged 60-75 years with COVID-19, enrolled during active disease.

The chain recombines TRBV29-1 with TRBJ2-7; 7 nucleotides line up with TRBD1. The CDR3 is 12 residues long. V trimming: 8 bases; J trimming: 3 bases; junction bases outside the gene matches: 7. Per germline, CDR1 SQVTM and CDR2 ANQGSEA. CDR3 amino acids: CSIRTGVYEQYF. The CDR3 nucleotides are TGCAGCATTAGGACAGGTGTCTACGAGCAGTACTTC.

The chain joins TRBV11-3 to TRBJ2-3; TRBD1 agrees at 7 bases. With V trimmed by 5 bases and J by 4 bases, 6 bases remained unmatched. Germline lookup yields CDR1 SGHNT and CDR2 YENEEA. This CDR3 contains 14 residues. In nucleotides, the CDR3 is TGTGCCAGCAGCCCCTACAGGGGAGCAGATACGCAGTATTTT. Its protein product is CASSPYRGADTQYF.

This sequence joins TRBV18 and TRBJ2-1; 11 bases are shared with TRBD1. Germline V gives CDR1 KGHSH, CDR2 LQKENI. This CDR3 is built from 17 residues. After removal of 0 bases from V and 7 bases from J, the junction contained 8 bases not matched to a gene. The CDR3 is CASSPPIGQGAVNEQFF. The CDR3 DNA reads as TGTGCCAGCTCACCACCGATAGGACAGGGGGCGGTGAATGAGCAGTTCTTC.

The gene calls are TRBV2 and TRBJ1-1; TRBD1 matches 8 bases. After removal of 5 bases from V and 2 bases from J, the junction contained 7 bases not matched to a gene. This CDR3 contains 15 residues. The germline V gene encodes CDR1 SNHLY and CDR2 FYNNEI. Written as DNA, the CDR3 is TGTGCCAGCAGTATGCAGGGGGCGCGAAACACTGAAGCTTTCTTT. Translating gives CASSMQGARNTEAFF.

CDR3 DNA: TGTGCCACCAGTGCCCCGGGACAGGGATTCTATGGCTACACCTTC. Protein product: CATSAPGQGFYGYTF. This chain joins TRBV24-1 and TRBJ1-2, with TRBD1 identical over 9 bases. With 5 bases clipped from V and 4 bases from J, the junction kept 7 bases outside the gene matches. Germline CDR1 reads KGHDR; CDR2 reads SFDVKD. The CDR3 runs to 15 residues.

The V call is TRBV9, the J call TRBJ1-2; 7 bases agree with TRBD1. Germline trimming cut 5 bases from V and 6 bases from J; bases unmatched to any gene: 10. The CDR3 is 14 amino acids. Germline V gene data show CDR1 as SGDLS and CDR2 as YYNGEE. CDR3 residues: CASSGGRGYDGYTF. The CDR3 region has the DNA TGTGCCAGCAGTGGAGGCAGGGGGTACGATGGCTACACCTTC.

The J gene is TRBJ2-1, the V gene TRBV19; 14 bases fit TRBD2. Losses at the gene ends were 6 bases for V and 8 bases for J; bases not matched to a gene: 6. This CDR3 has 15 amino acids. Germline lookup yields CDR1 LNHDA and CDR2 SQIVND (reference sequence). The CDR3 nucleotides are TGTGCCAGTAGCCTGACTAGCGGGAGGGCCTATGAGCAGTTCTTC. Its translation: CASSLTSGRAYEQFF.

This chain uses TRBV27 with TRBJ2-7, with 10 bases identical to TRBD1. Germline V gives CDR1 MNHEY, CDR2 SMNVEV (reference sequence). The trim removed 6 bases at V and 4 bases at J, leaving 6 bases unmatched. This CDR3 contains 14 residues. DNA of the CDR3: TGTGCCAGCAGACCGGGACAGGGGAGGTACGAGCAGTACTTC. Protein sequence: CASRPGQGRYEQYF.

The gene calls are TRBV4-3 and TRBJ1-4; no clear D. Germline CDR1 and CDR2: LGHNA and YSLEER. The CDR3 contains 16 residues. V was shortened by 0 bases and J by 4 bases, with 12 bases between the two germline ends. Here the CDR3 DNA reads TGCGCCAGCAGCCAAGATCGTCTAGCCCTTAATGAAAAACTGTTTTTT. It codes for CASSQDRLALNEKLFF.

The rearrangement links TRBV15 to TRBJ2-3, with TRBD2 as a possible D gene (5 bases). Deletions cut 0 bases from V and 4 bases from J, with 8 bases between. The germline CDR1 and CDR2 sequences are LNHNV and YYDKDF (reference sequence). The CDR3 length is 14 residues. CDR3 amino acids: CATSRELASDTQYF. The CDR3 bases are TGTGCCACCAGCAGAGAATTAGCGTCAGATACGCAGTATTTT.

The V call is TRBV7-3, the J call TRBJ1-1; TRBD1 matches at 7 bases. Germline V gene lookup returns CDR1 SGHTA and CDR2 FQGTGA. V was pared by 1 base and J by 2 bases, with 7 bases of the junction left unmatched. The CDR3 is made up of 16 amino acids. This chain's CDR3 is CASSLRGGLTNTEAFF. CDR3 coding DNA: TGTGCCAGCAGCTTAAGAGGGGGCCTGACTAACACTGAAGCTTTCTTT.

This clone was counted a single time. This chain uses TRBV19 with TRBJ1-5; TRBD1 aligns across 9 bases. This CDR3 contains 16 residues. Germline V gene data show CDR1 as LNHDA and CDR2 as SQIVND (reference sequence). The V and J ends lost 9 bases and 2 bases, in that order; junction bases with no gene match: 11. The CDR3 region is CASLLTGGGGNQPQHF. The CDR3 DNA is TGTGCCAGCCTCCTCACAGGGGGCGGAGGCAATCAGCCCCAGCATTTT.

This clone was picked up one time. Different DNA sequences within this sample yield the same CDR3. The rearrangement joins TRBV5-1 to TRBJ2-7, with 9 bases matching TRBD1. This CDR3 has 14 residues. The germline CDR1 and CDR2 sequences are SGHRS and YFSETQ. The trim removed 4 bases at V and 3 bases at J, leaving 5 bases unmatched. For the CDR3, the DNA is TGCGCCAGCAGCCCTACAGGGGGCAACTACGAGCAGTACTTC. Protein product: CASSPTGGNYEQYF.

This clone was recorded once. V usage is TRBV5-1 and J usage is TRBJ1-2; no firm D call. The CDR3 runs 14 residues. Germline lookup yields CDR1 SGHRS and CDR2 YFSETQ. Trimming left V 0 bases short and J 1 base short, with 7 bases between. The DNA of the CDR3 is TGCGCCAGCAGCTTGGTTCCGGGTAACTATGGCTACACCTTC. Translation gives CASSLVPGNYGYTF.

CDR3 sequence reads: CASSSARNSPLHF. DNA for the CDR3: TGTGCCAGCAGCTCCGCGAGAAATTCACCCCTCCACTTT. The chain is built from TRBV11-3 and TRBJ1-6; the D is unclear. Trimming pared 4 bases from V and 7 bases from J, leaving 8 bases between. From germline, CDR1 is SGHNT and CDR2 YENEEA. This CDR3 has 13 amino acids.

This chain joins TRBV30 and TRBJ1-1; D not certain. The CDR3 length is 12 residues. V shed 4 bases and J shed 1 base, with 7 bases lying between them. Per germline, CDR1 GTSNPN and CDR2 SVGIG (reference sequence). The CDR3 DNA is TGTGCCTGGAATATGAGGAACACTGAAGCTTTCTTT. This gives the protein CAWNMRNTEAFF.

This chain joins TRBV4-3 and TRBJ2-3, with 10 positions matching TRBD2. The CDR3 runs to 18 residues. J gave up 0 bases and V 0 bases, and 6 bases lay outside the gene matches. Germline values: CDR1 LGHNA, CDR2 YSLEER. CDR3 nucleotides: TGCGCCAGCAGCCAAGATGCGCCGGGACTAGCGAGCACAGATACGCAGTATTTT. Protein: CASSQDAPGLASTDTQYF.